These T cell receptor beta chains were read from a single sample in a study of cytomegalovirus exposure and HLA in healthy donors. Produced via immunoSEQ multiplex PCR; TCRdb's table is partial and in-frame only. The table lists 110,000 to 150,000 clones, 70% to 85% of them singletons. The specimen sequenced was PBMCs. The receptors originated from a woman aged 60 to 75 in good health and CMV-seropositive. CDR3s include the opening cysteine and the closing phenylalanine or tryptophan. D genes are given only for firm matches. Not every row has a clone size; where given, it reads once, few, many or a size class.

D: .; V: TRBV7-2; size: .; J: TRBJ2-7; DNA: TGTGCCAGCAGTGCCGGGACACCGTTCTACGAGCAGTACTTC; CDR3: CASSAGTPFYEQYF
D: TRBD1; V: TRBV2; size: .; J: TRBJ2-3; DNA: TGTGCCAGCGGGGCCAGGGGGATTTTCAGTGATACGCAGTATTTT; CDR3: CASGARGIFSDTQYF
D: .; V: TRBV5-1; size: once; J: TRBJ2-7; DNA: TGCGCCAGCAGCTCGACAGGTTCTTCCTACGAGCAGTACTTC; CDR3: CASSSTGSSYEQYF
D: .; V: TRBV6-4; size: once; J: TRBJ2-1; DNA: TGTGCCAGCAGTGATCGGCCACTAGCCGCTCGGAATGAGCAGTTCTTC; CDR3: CASSDRPLAARNEQFF
D: TRBD2; V: TRBV19; size: .; J: TRBJ2-7; DNA: TGTGCCAGTAGTATTTCAGCGGGAGTTTACGAGCAGTACTTC; CDR3: CASSISAGVYEQYF
D: .; V: TRBV6-1; size: .; J: TRBJ2-1; DNA: TGTGCCAGCAGTGTTCCTCCGGGAGCGACAGATGAGCAGTTCTTC; CDR3: CASSVPPGATDEQFF
D: TRBD1; V: TRBV6-4; size: .; J: TRBJ1-1; DNA: TGTGCCAGCAGGGCCGACAGGGGCACTGAAGCTTTCTTT; CDR3: CASRADRGTEAFF
D: .; V: TRBV6-4; size: once; J: TRBJ2-2; DNA: TGTGCCAGCAGTAGTATGCCGCGGAGCGTAGACACCGGGGAGCTGTTTTTT; CDR3: CASSSMPRSVDTGELFF
D: .; V: TRBV21-1; size: once; J: TRBJ2-3; DNA: TGTGCCAGCAGCATTAGCGGAACAGATACGCAGTATTTT; CDR3: CASSISGTDTQYF
D: .; V: TRBV27; size: .; J: TRBJ2-7; DNA: TGTGCCAGCAGTTTAATAACAGGTCACGAGCAGTACTTC; CDR3: CASSLITGHEQYF
D: .; V: TRBV30; size: .; J: TRBJ2-7; DNA: TGTGCCATCGAGGATCGGGACAAAGCCTACGAGCAGTACTTC; CDR3: CAIEDRDKAYEQYF
D: .; V: TRBV19; size: .; J: TRBJ1-3; DNA: TGTGCCAGCCAGACCAGGTTGACCGCTGGAAACACCATATATTTT; CDR3: CASQTRLTAGNTIYF
D: .; V: TRBV27; size: .; J: TRBJ2-7; DNA: TGTGCCAGCACCCCTCGGAGGGCAGATCGCTCCTACGAGCAGTACTTC; CDR3: CASTPRRADRSYEQYF
D: .; V: TRBV18; size: once; J: TRBJ2-1; DNA: TGTGCCAGCTCACCAGTACTAGCTGATGAGCAGTTCTTC; CDR3: CASSPVLADEQFF
D: .; V: TRBV28; size: .; J: TRBJ2-7; DNA: TGTGCCAGCAGACAAGTAGACGGGATCTACGAGCAGTACTTC; CDR3: CASRQVDGIYEQYF
D: .; V: TRBV2; size: .; J: TRBJ2-3; DNA: TGTGCCAGCACCTCGAACACCGGGGGTGCAGATACGCAGTATTTT; CDR3: CASTSNTGGADTQYF
D: TRBD1; V: TRBV13; size: .; J: TRBJ2-7; DNA: TGTGCCAGCAGGACCTTTTCCGGGACAGGGGACTACGAGCAGTACTTC; CDR3: CASRTFSGTGDYEQYF
D: .; V: TRBV27; size: few; J: TRBJ2-7; DNA: TGTGCCAGCAGCCCCGGGGGCCGGGACAGCATCTACGAGCAGTACTTC; CDR3: CASSPGGRDSIYEQYF
D: .; V: TRBV5-1; size: .; J: TRBJ1-5; DNA: TGCGCCAGCAGCCCCGGCAGCGCGGATAGCAATCAGCCCCAGCATTTT; CDR3: CASSPGSADSNQPQHF
D: .; V: TRBV4-1; size: once; J: TRBJ1-3; DNA: TGCGCCAGCAGCCATGGACAAGAGAGCTCTGGAAACACCATATATTTT; CDR3: CASSHGQESSGNTIYF
D: TRBD2; V: TRBV5-1; size: .; J: TRBJ2-1; DNA: TGCGCCAGCACCTTGGAGACTAGCGGGTCTGGTGAGCAATTCTTC; CDR3: CASTLETSGSGEQFF
D: TRBD2; V: TRBV5-1; size: .; J: TRBJ2-2; DNA: TGCGCCAGCAGCTCCCTAGCGGGAGAGAACACCGGGGAGCTGTTTTTT; CDR3: CASSSLAGENTGELFF
D: .; V: TRBV19; size: .; J: TRBJ2-7; DNA: TGTGCCAGTAGTATATCCCTTCAGGGTTACGAGCAGTACTTC; CDR3: CASSISLQGYEQYF
D: .; V: TRBV5-1; size: .; J: TRBJ2-7; DNA: TGCGCCAGCAGCCTATACAGCTACGAGCAGTACTTC; CDR3: CASSLYSYEQYF
D: TRBD2; V: TRBV10-3; size: .; J: TRBJ2-7; DNA: TGTGCCATCGCCCACGGAGGGACTAGCGGATACGAGCAGTACTTC; CDR3: CAIAHGGTSGYEQYF
D: TRBD1; V: TRBV27; size: .; J: TRBJ2-2; DNA: TGTGCCAGCAGTCGACGACAGGGTAGGGACACCGGGGAGCTGTTTTTT; CDR3: CASSRRQGRDTGELFF
D: TRBD1; V: TRBV4-2; size: .; J: TRBJ1-1; DNA: TGTGCCAGCAGCCTGACAGGGGGCACTGAAGCTTTCTTT; CDR3: CASSLTGGTEAFF
D: .; V: TRBV11-3; size: .; J: TRBJ2-7; DNA: TGTGCCAGCAGCTTAAACGCAGGGGAAGGGTACGAGCAGTACTTC; CDR3: CASSLNAGEGYEQYF
D: TRBD2; V: TRBV13; size: .; J: TRBJ2-3; DNA: TGTGCCAGCAGCTTTAGCGGGTCTAGCACAGATACGCAGTATTTT; CDR3: CASSFSGSSTDTQYF
D: .; V: TRBV28; size: .; J: TRBJ2-1; DNA: TGTGCCAGCAGTCCCCTACAGAGCTCCTACAATGAGCAGTTCTTC; CDR3: CASSPLQSSYNEQFF
D: .; V: TRBV9; size: .; J: TRBJ2-5; DNA: TGTGCCAGCAGCGTAGACGGGAGCGGAGAGACCCAGTACTTC; CDR3: CASSVDGSGETQYF
D: .; V: TRBV15; size: .; J: TRBJ1-2; DNA: TGTGCCACCAGCAGAGATCAGGTGGACAGCTTAGCTAACTATGGCTACACCTTC; CDR3: CATSRDQVDSLANYGYTF
D: TRBD1; V: TRBV6-6; size: .; J: TRBJ1-4; DNA: TGTGCCAGCAGTTACTCGGACAGGGAGACTGAAAAACTGTTTTTT; CDR3: CASSYSDRETEKLFF
D: .; V: TRBV9; size: .; J: TRBJ2-7; DNA: TGTGCCAGCAGGGACCCCAGGGGGGCATACGAGCAGTACTTC; CDR3: CASRDPRGAYEQYF
D: TRBD1; V: TRBV7-9; size: .; J: TRBJ2-3; DNA: TGTGCCAGCGCATTCCAGGGACAGGGACCAGATACGCAGTATTTT; CDR3: CASAFQGQGPDTQYF
D: .; V: TRBV6-1; size: once; J: TRBJ2-5; DNA: TGTGCCAGCAGGACCGGGACAATACAAGAGACCCAGTACTTC; CDR3: CASRTGTIQETQYF
D: .; V: TRBV18; size: .; J: TRBJ1-5; DNA: TGTGCCAGCTCACTCCGACACTCCAGCAATCAGCCCCAGCATTTT; CDR3: CASSLRHSSNQPQHF
D: .; V: TRBV4-1; size: .; J: TRBJ1-6; DNA: TGCGCCAGCAGCCAAGCCCCTCCAGGGTCGCTCCTCCACTTT; CDR3: CASSQAPPGSLLHF
D: TRBD1; V: TRBV7-2; size: .; J: TRBJ2-7; DNA: TGTGCCAGCAGCCTGGACAGGTGGACCTACGAGCAGTACTTC; CDR3: CASSLDRWTYEQYF
D: TRBD1; V: TRBV27; size: .; J: TRBJ1-2; DNA: TGTGCCAGCAGTCGGGGACAGGGGGCGTTTGGCTACACCTTC; CDR3: CASSRGQGAFGYTF
D: .; V: TRBV11-2; size: .; J: TRBJ2-7; DNA: TGTGCCAGCAGTCTCGTAGCGGAAGGGCAGTACTTC; CDR3: CASSLVAEGQYF
D: .; V: TRBV19; size: .; J: TRBJ1-1; DNA: TGTGCCAGTAGTATAGATAGGGCCCAGGGGCGAACTGAAGCTTTCTTT; CDR3: CASSIDRAQGRTEAFF
D: .; V: TRBV5-8; size: .; J: TRBJ2-1; DNA: TGTGCCAGCAGCTTTCGGGTGATCTCCCACAATGAGCAGTTCTTC; CDR3: CASSFRVISHNEQFF
D: TRBD1; V: TRBV7-9; size: .; J: TRBJ1-2; DNA: TGTGCCAGCAGCTTAGGTGACAGGGCTAACTATGGCTACACCTTC; CDR3: CASSLGDRANYGYTF
D: .; V: TRBV7-9; size: .; J: TRBJ1-4; DNA: TGTGCCAGCAGCCCGACGAGGACTAATGAAAAACTGTTTTTT; CDR3: CASSPTRTNEKLFF
D: .; V: TRBV10-3; size: .; J: TRBJ2-3; DNA: TGTGCCATCAGTGCCCCAACTAGCACAGATACGCAGTATTTT; CDR3: CAISAPTSTDTQYF
D: TRBD2; V: TRBV9; size: .; J: TRBJ2-3; DNA: TGTGCCAGCAGCGTGGCTAGCGGGAGCGATACGCAGTATTTT; CDR3: CASSVASGSDTQYF
D: TRBD2; V: TRBV7-3; size: .; J: TRBJ2-1; DNA: TGTGCCAGCAGCTATAGCGGGAGCTCCTACAATGAGCAGTTCTTC; CDR3: CASSYSGSSYNEQFF
D: .; V: TRBV18; size: once; J: TRBJ1-4; DNA: TGTGCCAGCTCACCACAGGGGACTAATGAAAAACTGTTTTTT; CDR3: CASSPQGTNEKLFF
D: .; V: TRBV27; size: .; J: TRBJ2-7; DNA: TGTGCCAGCAGTTTTCACCCCTCCTACGAGCAGTACTTC; CDR3: CASSFHPSYEQYF
D: TRBD1; V: TRBV11-1; size: once; J: TRBJ2-7; DNA: TGTGCCAGCAGCTTCGACGGGACAGGGGTAGAGCAGTACTTC; CDR3: CASSFDGTGVEQYF
D: TRBD1; V: TRBV19; size: .; J: TRBJ1-5; DNA: TGTGCCAGTAACCGAGACAGGGCGAGCAATCAGCCCCAGCATTTT; CDR3: CASNRDRASNQPQHF
D: TRBD2; V: TRBV27; size: .; J: TRBJ2-7; DNA: TGTGCCAGCAGTTTAGAAGCGGGAAAGTACGAGCAGTACTTC; CDR3: CASSLEAGKYEQYF
D: .; V: TRBV19; size: .; J: TRBJ2-4; DNA: TGTGCCAGTAGCCGACAGCTAGCCAAAAACATTCAGTACTTC; CDR3: CASSRQLAKNIQYF
D: .; V: TRBV7-2; size: .; J: TRBJ2-1; DNA: TGTGCCAGCAGCTTAGCCCCAGCGGCCAGCTCCTACAATGAGCAGTTCTTC; CDR3: CASSLAPAASSYNEQFF
D: .; V: TRBV6-5; size: .; J: TRBJ1-2; DNA: TGTGCCAGCAGTCCTACCTGGGGGGTTGGCTACACCTTC; CDR3: CASSPTWGVGYTF
D: .; V: TRBV27; size: .; J: TRBJ2-7; DNA: TGTGCCAGCAGTCCACGATGGGGCGGGAATAGCTACGAGCAGTACTTC; CDR3: CASSPRWGGNSYEQYF
D: .; V: TRBV25-1; size: once; J: TRBJ1-4; DNA: TGTGCCAGCAGTCCGGGGACTGGAGCTAATGAAAAACTGTTTTTT; CDR3: CASSPGTGANEKLFF